This T cell receptor beta chain was profiled in a study of T cells in tumors after PD-1 blockade. In the study overall: Excluded were patients with checkpoint blockade, immunosuppressants, or radiotherapy or other anti-cancer therapy within 4 weeks. Mean per blood sample: 113,528 templates (roughly 22,000-270,000), around 38,000 unique clonotypes.

TCRdb's copy holds only in-frame clones and misses some; the assay was immunoSEQ multiplex PCR. The top ten clones hold roughly 25% of a sample with about 14,000 clones, 82% of them seen once. The CDR3 extends over 14 amino acids. CDR1 SGHTA and CDR2 FQGNSA come from the germline V gene. This clone was observed a few times. At one end the junction does not follow the germline gene, possibly because of a read error. This sample comprised PBMCs, obtained after anti-PD-1 treatment. The chain couples TRBV7-2 to TRBJ1-2; tentative D call: TRBD1 (6 bases). This receptor was taken from a human donor with basal cell carcinoma. The CDR3 region is CASSLDSRGYGYTF. In DNA, the CDR3 is TGTGCCAGCAGTTTAGATTCCAGGGGCTATGGCTACACCTTC.